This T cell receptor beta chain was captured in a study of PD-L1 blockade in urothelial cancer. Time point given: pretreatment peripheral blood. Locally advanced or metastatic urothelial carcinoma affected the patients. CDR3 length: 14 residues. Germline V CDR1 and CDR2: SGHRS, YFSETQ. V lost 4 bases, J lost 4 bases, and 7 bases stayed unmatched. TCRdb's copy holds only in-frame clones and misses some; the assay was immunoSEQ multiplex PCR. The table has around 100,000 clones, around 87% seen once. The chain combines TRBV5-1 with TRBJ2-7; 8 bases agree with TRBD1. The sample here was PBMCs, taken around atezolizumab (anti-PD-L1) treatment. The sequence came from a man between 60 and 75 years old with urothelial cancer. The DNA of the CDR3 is TGCGCCAGCAGCACCCAGGGGGCGAGTTACGAGCAGTACTTC. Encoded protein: CASSTQGASYEQYF.